These 14 T cell receptor beta chains came from one sample sequenced in a study of T cell responses to AZD1222 COVID-19 vaccine. The assay was immunoSEQ multiplex PCR, and TCRdb's table has in-frame clones only and misses some. The sample consists of roughly 150,000 clones, 85% to 95% of them appearing once. The sample in question was peripheral blood, obtained on day 0 of AZD1222 vaccination. These receptors came from an adult in good health.

This clone was counted between two and nine times. The chain is built from TRBV19 and TRBJ2-2, with a weak D call TRBD2 (6 bases). V dropped 3 bases and J dropped 7 bases, with 18 bases sitting between them. This CDR3 has 16 amino acids. Germline CDR1 is LNHDA and CDR2 is SQIVND (reference sequence). The CDR3 reads CASSILEGNRGGELFF. The CDR3 DNA reads as TGTGCCAGTAGTATTTTGGAGGGGAATCGGGGCGGGGAGCTGTTTTTT.

CDR3 sequence (DNA): TGTGCCAGCAGCTACGCCGTCTCCTACGAGCAGTACTTC. Its protein is CASSYAVSYEQYF. This chain connects TRBV5-4 to TRBJ2-7; D gene ambiguous. The CDR3 spans 13 residues. CDR1 SGHNT and CDR2 YYREEE come from the germline V gene (reference sequence). Trimming stripped 3 bases from V and 0 bases from J, with 7 bases between.

V is TRBV19 and J is TRBJ2-7; tentative D call: TRBD2 (5 bases). Germline V gene data show CDR1 as LNHDA and CDR2 as SQIVND (reference sequence). V was shortened by 1 base and J by 2 bases, with 12 bases between the two germline ends. This CDR3 contains 15 residues. CDR3 DNA sequence: TGTGCCAGTAGTATAGCCCGGGGATTAACCTACGAGCAGTACTTC. Residues: CASSIARGLTYEQYF.

The genes are TRBV7-2 and TRBJ1-2; D ambiguous. The CDR3 spans 13 residues. Per germline, CDR1 SGHTA and CDR2 FQGNSA. V lost 0 bases and J lost 8, with 10 bases in between. The CDR3 DNA reads as TGTGCCAGCAGCTTAGCGCGAACGGGCGGCTACACCTTC. It codes for CASSLARTGGYTF. Based on the CDR3 plus reference TRBV7-2 and TRBJ1-2, the full variable domain is GAGVSQSPSNKVTEKGKDVELRCDPISGHTALYWYRQSLGQGLEFLIYFQGNSAPDKSGLPSDRFSAERTGGSVSTLTIQRTQQEDSAVYLCASSLARTGGYTFGSGTRLTVV.

Points on this clone: A read error may account for a junction end that differs from germline. Written as DNA, the CDR3 is TGTGCCAGCAGCCCAAGGGTTGTGGCAGCGGGAGGGCTCTTC. It specifies CASSPRVVAAGGLF. V is TRBV2 and J is TRBJ2-1; 10 bases are shared with TRBD2. Germline lookup yields CDR1 SNHLY and CDR2 FYNNEI. The CDR3 sequence is 14 residues long. Based on the CDR3 plus reference TRBV2 and TRBJ2-1, the full variable domain is EPEVTQTPSHQVTQMGQEVILRCVPISNHLYFYWYRQILGQKVEFLVSFYNNEISEKSEIFDDQFSVERPDGSNFTLKIRSTKLEDSAMYFCASSPRVVAAGGLFGPGTRLTVL.

V gene TRBV6-1 combines with J gene TRBJ1-3; the D is unclear. Germline V lookup: CDR1 MNHNS, CDR2 SASEGT. V was pared by 3 bases and J by 3 bases, with 9 bases between. The CDR3 contains 14 residues. CDR3 nucleotides: TGTGCCAGCAGTGAGCTGGGGTTTGGAAACACCATATATTTT. This encodes CASSELGFGNTIYF.

Details on this clone: Within the sample, other DNA sequences also encode this same CDR3. The V and J genes are TRBV9 and TRBJ2-1; a possible D gene is TRBD2 (5 bases). The CDR3 has 12 residues. The V and J ends lost 0 bases and 7 bases respectively, with 5 bases between them. Germline assignment: CDR1 SGDLS and CDR2 YYNGEE. The CDR3 sequence is CASSVGLNEQFF. CDR3 nucleotides: TGTGCCAGCAGCGTAGGACTAAATGAGCAGTTCTTC.

The rearrangement links TRBV20-1 to TRBJ2-2; D might be TRBD1 or TRBD2, each matching 5 bases. Per the germline V gene, CDR1 is DFQATT and CDR2 is SNEGSKA (reference sequence). This CDR3 is built from 16 residues. The germline V and J ends were trimmed by 3 bases and 4 bases, with 18 bases remaining between them. CDR3 sequence (DNA): TGCAGTGCTAGTGAGGGGCACCGATGGGGCACCGGGGAGCTGTTTTTT. It encodes CSASEGHRWGTGELFF.

The chain recombines TRBV28 with TRBJ1-2; unclear D gene. CDR1 is MDHEN and CDR2 is SYDVKM in the germline V gene. V was clipped by 6 bases and J by 8 bases, with 19 bases between them. The CDR3 is made up of 14 amino acids. CDR3 loop: CASRTPSPGQGYTF. The CDR3 DNA reads TGTGCCAGCAGGACTCCCTCTCCGGGTCAGGGCTACACCTTC.

V and J are TRBV14 and TRBJ2-1, with unresolved D. Trimming took off 4 bases at V and 3 bases at J, with 1 base between the two ends. Germline assignment: CDR1 SGHDN and CDR2 FVKESK. The CDR3 is 11 residues long. CDR3 in DNA: TGTGCCAGCAGCCTCTACAATGAGCAGTTCTTC. Its translation is CASSLYNEQFF.

The gene calls are TRBV28 and TRBJ2-7; a possible D gene is TRBD2 (7 bases). CDR1 and CDR2 from the germline V gene are MDHEN and SYDVKM. Trimming took 9 bases from V and 2 from J, leaving 17 bases between them. This CDR3 is 14 amino acids long. The CDR3 region has the DNA TGTGCCAGTCTTGGGGGGGCCGTGACCTACGAGCAGTACTTC. Translated, it gives CASLGGAVTYEQYF.

V is TRBV5-1 and J is TRBJ2-3; TRBD2 aligns across 7 bases. V dropped 0 bases and J dropped 4; count of bases not matched to a gene: 5. Germline-derived CDR1 and CDR2 are SGHRS and YFSETQ. The CDR3 extends over 15 amino acids. The CDR3 sequence is CASSLGVAGADTQYF. CDR3 coding DNA: TGCGCCAGCAGCTTGGGTGTGGCGGGAGCAGATACGCAGTATTTT.

This clone was counted between two and nine times. This chain links TRBV3-1 (or the pseudogene TRBV3-2) with TRBJ1-6, with D uncertain. The CDR3 loop spans 13 amino acids. Trimming took off 7 bases at V and 0 bases at J, with 4 bases between the two ends. CDR1 and CDR2 (germline): LGHDT, YNNKEL (reference sequence). CDR3 protein: CASTHSYNSPLHF. The CDR3 DNA follows: TGTGCCAGCACCCACTCCTATAATTCACCCCTCCACTTT.

The V gene is TRBV2, the J gene TRBJ1-6, with D uncertain. With 4 bases removed from V and 4 bases from J, the gap between germline ends came to 5 bases. Germline values: CDR1 SNHLY, CDR2 FYNNEI. The CDR3 contains 13 residues. The DNA for the CDR3 is TGTGCCAGCAGTGCAGAGTATAATTCACCCCTCCACTTT. Protein product: CASSAEYNSPLHF. The full variable domain, in which reference TRBV2 and TRBJ1-6 provide the parts outside the CDR3, is EPEVTQTPSHQVTQMGQEVILRCVPISNHLYFYWYRQILGQKVEFLVSFYNNEISEKSEIFDDQFSVERPDGSNFTLKIRSTKLEDSAMYFCASSAEYNSPLHFGNGTRLTVT.